The 26 T cell receptor beta chains given below trace back to one sample, sequenced in a study of T cell repertoires in cytomegalovirus infection. Each CDR3 protein gets one entry after TCRdb re-called the reads with MiXCR. The data hold about 150,000 distinct CDR3 sequences, with about 20% observed a single time. Sequencing was carried out using PBMCs. The origin of the receptors is a human donor in good health (CMV status not recorded). Some clones in this sample may be carry-over from other donors' samples.

This clonotype came up once. This could be a read error, since a much larger clone is one nucleotide away. The gene calls are TRBV7-6 and TRBJ1-1; possible D gene TRBD1, 5 bases. This CDR3 has 15 amino acids. Germline assignment: CDR1 SGHVS and CDR2 FNYEAQ. The CDR3 is CVSSLGLTGNTEAFF. CDR3 DNA: TGTGTCAGCAGCTTAGGCCTCACAGGGAACACTGAAGCTTTCTTT.

The gene calls are TRBV30 and TRBJ2-2, with 12 bases matching TRBD2. With 7 bases clipped from V and 2 bases from J, the junction kept 2 bases outside the gene matches. The CDR3 consists of 14 residues. Germline CDR1 and CDR2: GTSNPN and SVGIG (reference sequence). CDR3 residues: CALGLAGNTGELFF. CDR3 bases: TGTGCCTTAGGACTAGCGGGAAACACCGGGGAGCTGTTTTTT.

The sample holds many counts of this clonotype. V is TRBV7-9 and J is TRBJ1-5, with unresolved D. V lost 1 base to trimming and J lost 4 bases, with 5 bases between them. The CDR3 is 13 amino acids. Germline lookup yields CDR1 SEHNR and CDR2 FQNEAQ (reference sequence). The CDR3, as DNA: TGTGCCAGCAGCTTAGGGAGAAATCAGCCCCAGCATTTT. It encodes CASSLGRNQPQHF.

This clonotype came up a few times. The rearrangement uses TRBV19 and TRBJ2-2; D might be TRBD1 or TRBD2, each matching 5 bases. CDR3 length equals 16 residues. Germline V gives CDR1 LNHDA, CDR2 SQIVND (reference sequence). V lost 4 bases and J lost 0, with 12 bases in between. The CDR3 spells CASSTSGTANTGELFF. CDR3 nucleotide sequence: TGTGCCAGTAGTACTTCCGGGACGGCGAACACCGGGGAGCTGTTTTTT. The variable domain in full, with the rest retrieved from reference TRBV19 and TRBJ2-2, is DGGITQSPKYLFRKEGQNVTLSCEQNLNHDAMYWYRQDPGQGLRLIYYSQIVNDFQKGDIAEGYSVSREKKESFPLTVTSAQKNPTAFYLCASSTSGTANTGELFFGEGSRLTVL.

This clonotype has a count of ten or more. The V call is TRBV5-1, the J call TRBJ2-1; D unclear. V was trimmed by 1 base and J by 6 bases, leaving 11 bases between them. The CDR3 runs to 14 residues. The germline V gene has CDR1 SGHRS and CDR2 YFSETQ. The CDR3 DNA sequence: TGCGCCAGCAGCTTGAAGACAAAAGCCAATGAGCAGTTCTTC. It is translated as CASSLKTKANEQFF. The full variable domain, its missing parts supplied by reference TRBV5-1 and TRBJ2-1, is KAGVTQTPRYLIKTRGQQVTLSCSPISGHRSVSWYQQTPGQGLQFLFEYFSETQRNKGNFPGRFSGRQFSNSRSEMNVSTLELGDSALYLCASSLKTKANEQFFGPGTRLTVL.

The chain recombines TRBV28 with TRBJ1-1, with D possibly matching TRBD1 (5 bases). Trimming removed 6 bases at V and 0 bases at J, with 11 bases between. The CDR3 contains 14 residues. Germline lookup yields CDR1 MDHEN and CDR2 SYDVKM. The CDR3 here is CASRPGGMNTEAFF. The CDR3 DNA reads as TGTGCCAGCAGACCCGGGGGGATGAACACTGAAGCTTTCTTT.

This clonotype has just one count. The chain carries TRBV29-1 and TRBJ1-1; D may be TRBD1 (6 bases). Trimming took 4 bases from V and 4 from J, leaving 10 bases between them. The CDR3 extends over 12 amino acids. Germline V CDR1 and CDR2: SQVTM, ANQGSEA. In DNA form, the CDR3 reads TGCAGCGTTGTACAGGGAGCCACTGAAGCTTTCTTT. Translated: CSVVQGATEAFF.

This clonotype was seen many times. The chain is built from TRBV5-6 and TRBJ2-5, with TRBD1 identical over 7 bases. The CDR3 sequence is 13 residues long. The germline CDR1 and CDR2 sequences are SGHDT and YYEEEE. After removal of 3 bases from V and 1 base from J, the junction contained 0 bases not matched to a gene. CDR3 protein: CASSWDSQETQYF. CDR3 in DNA: TGTGCCAGCAGCTGGGACAGCCAAGAGACCCAGTACTTC.

At least ten counts were recorded for this clonotype. This chain connects TRBV7-8 to TRBJ2-3; D call uncertain. Trimming took 1 base from V and 5 from J, leaving 7 bases between them. Looked up from germline, CDR1 is SGHVS and CDR2 is FQNEAQ. This CDR3 is built from 13 residues. The CDR3 loop is CASSLEGLDTQYF. The CDR3 nucleotides read TGTGCCAGCAGCTTAGAAGGGTTAGATACGCAGTATTTT.

This clonotype has a handful of counts. V gene TRBV24-1 combines with J gene TRBJ1-5, with 8 bases lining up with TRBD1. The length of the CDR3 is 14 residues. V lost 7 bases and J lost 4; bases outside the gene matches: 5. Germline V CDR1 and CDR2: KGHDR, SFDVKD. CDR3 nucleotides: TGTGCCACCAGAGACAGGGGAGTAAATCAGCCCCAGCATTTT. Residues: CATRDRGVNQPQHF.

This rearrangement joins TRBV4-1 to TRBJ2-3; weak D call: TRBD2 (6 bases). The CDR3 totals 15 residues. The V gene's germline CDR1 is MGHRA and CDR2 YSYEKL. Trimming took off 1 base at V and 2 bases at J, with 10 bases between the two ends. This CDR3 reads CASSQGGTVTDTQYF. The CDR3 nucleotides read TGCGCCAGCAGCCAAGGGGGGACTGTCACAGATACGCAGTATTTT.

In this sample, this clonotype turned up many times. This chain uses TRBV7-9 with TRBJ2-6; 7 nucleotides align to TRBD1. The CDR3 contains 15 residues. Unmatched junction bases numbered 3, after V lost 5 bases and J lost 2 bases. Germline loops: CDR1 SEHNR, CDR2 FQNEAQ (reference sequence). CDR3 sequence reads: CASSHTGAGANVLTF. CDR3 nucleotides: TGTGCCAGCAGCCATACAGGGGCTGGGGCCAACGTCCTGACTTTC. Full variable domain (remainder filled in from reference TRBV7-9 and TRBJ2-6): DTGVSQNPRHKITKRGQNVTFRCDPISEHNRLYWYRQTLGQGPEFLTYFQNEAQLEKSRLLSDRFSAERPKGSFSTLEIQRTEQGDSAMYLCASSHTGAGANVLTFGAGSRLTVL.

This sequence joins TRBV5-5 and TRBJ2-7, with D tentatively TRBD1 or TRBD2 (5 bases each). Germline V gene sequence: CDR1 SGHKS, CDR2 YYEKEE (reference sequence). The CDR3 length is 15 residues. The ends were cut back, 5 bases at V and 1 base at J, with 16 bases in the middle. The CDR3 is CASSRTGTASYEQYF. In DNA form, the CDR3 reads TGTGCCAGCAGTCGGACGGGGACGGCTTCCTACGAGCAGTACTTC.

This clonotype was seen more than once but under ten times. The V call is TRBV2, the J call TRBJ2-5, with 12 bases fitting TRBD2. The germline V gene has CDR1 SNHLY and CDR2 FYNNEI. Losses at the gene ends were 0 bases for V and 5 bases for J; bases not matched to a gene: 10. The length of the CDR3 is 18 residues. The CDR3 loop is CASSEAVRLAGAGETQYF. The CDR3 bases are TGTGCCAGCAGTGAAGCAGTGAGACTAGCGGGAGCGGGGGAGACCCAGTACTTC.

The chain is built from TRBV6-2 or TRBV6-3 and TRBJ1-5, with D perhaps matching TRBD1 (6 bases). The CDR3 sequence is 18 residues long. Germline loops: CDR1 MNHEY, CDR2 SVGEGT. Trimming cost V 7 bases and J 2 bases, with 24 bases left between them. The CDR3 reads CASTGGPTGSVGNQPQHF. CDR3 coding DNA: TGTGCCAGCACCGGGGGACCCACAGGGAGCGTCGGCAATCAGCCCCAGCATTTT.

V and J are TRBV30 and TRBJ1-2, with 8 bases that match TRBD1. The CDR3 spans 14 residues. Germline CDR1 GTSNPN, CDR2 SVGIG (reference sequence). Germline trimming cut 3 bases from V and 6 bases from J; bases unmatched to any gene: 9. The CDR3 bases are TGTGCCTGGAGACTCCAGGGGGCTCTGAATGGCTACACCTTC. Protein product: CAWRLQGALNGYTF.

This clonotype came up a few times. This sequence joins TRBV6-2 or TRBV6-3 and TRBJ2-1; D remains unclear. This CDR3 region has 14 residues. CDR1 and CDR2 from the germline V gene are MNHEY and SVGEGT. Deletions cut 4 bases from V and 6 bases from J, with 13 bases between. The CDR3 nucleotides read TGTGCCAGCAGTTCCTCGGTATGGGTCAATGAGCAGTTCTTC. This encodes CASSSSVWVNEQFF.

The V call is TRBV19, the J call TRBJ2-1, with 13 positions matching TRBD2. Per germline, CDR1 LNHDA and CDR2 SQIVND (reference sequence). V shed 7 bases and J 6 bases; nucleotides not matched to a gene: 6. The CDR3 consists of 15 residues. The CDR3 DNA follows: TGTGCCAGTACCCAGGGACTAGCGGGAATCAATGAGCAGTTCTTC. Translated: CASTQGLAGINEQFF.

In nucleotides, the CDR3 is TGTGCCAGCAGTCTCCGGGACAGGACTAAAATTAGCACAGATACGCAGTATTTT. This encodes CASSLRDRTKISTDTQYF. The chain carries TRBV28 and TRBJ2-3; 8 nucleotides match TRBD1. The ends lost 5 bases at V and 0 bases at J; junction bases unmatched: 13. The CDR3 is 18 amino acids. From germline, CDR1 is MDHEN and CDR2 SYDVKM.

This chain links TRBV4-1 with TRBJ1-1, with D unresolved. Trimming took 4 bases from V and 1 from J, leaving 10 bases between them. The germline gives CDR1 MGHRA, CDR2 YSYEKL. This CDR3 is built from 14 residues. The CDR3 DNA sequence: TGCGCCAGCAGCCCGGCCATTTGGAACACTGAAGCTTTCTTT. Translating it yields CASSPAIWNTEAFF.

The table lists this clonotype with a count of one. A single base separates this from a much larger clone, so it may be a read error. This rearrangement joins TRBV6-8 to TRBJ2-7; TRBD1 matches 12 bases. CDR1 is MNHGY, CDR2 SAAAGT, per germline. This CDR3 has 14 residues. CDR3 in DNA: TGTGTCAGCAGCCAGGGACAGGGGGCATTCGAGCAGTACTTC. It is translated as CVSSQGQGAFEQYF.

At least ten counts were recorded for this clonotype. This chain uses TRBV7-8 with TRBJ2-5; TRBD2 aligns across 12 bases. CDR1 SGHVS and CDR2 FQNEAQ come from the germline V gene. J gave up 3 bases and V 4 bases, and 3 bases lay outside the gene matches. The CDR3 runs 15 residues. Written as DNA, the CDR3 is TGTGCCAGCAGCTCGACTAGCGGGGGCGAAGAGACCCAGTACTTC. It specifies CASSSTSGGEETQYF.

In this sample, this clonotype turned up many times. The CDR3 DNA follows: TGTGCCAGCAGTGAATTGGTGGCTAGCGGGACCTACGAGCAGTACTTC. Encoded protein: CASSELVASGTYEQYF. This chain links TRBV25-1 with TRBJ2-7, with TRBD2 matching over 9 bases. V lost 1 base, J lost 2 bases, and 6 bases stayed unmatched. This CDR3 is built from 16 residues. Per germline, CDR1 MGHDK and CDR2 SYGVNS.

This clonotype was seen at least ten times. V gene TRBV7-2 combines with J gene TRBJ2-3; 15 bases match TRBD2. Germline V gene lookup returns CDR1 SGHTA and CDR2 FQGNSA. V trimming: 3 bases; J trimming: 3 bases; junction bases outside the gene matches: 16. This CDR3 region has 21 residues. The CDR3 nucleotides are TGTGCCAGCAGCTTTATTAGAACCGGGACTAGCGGGAGGCGATGGACAGATACGCAGTATTTT. Translating gives CASSFIRTGTSGRRWTDTQYF.

This clonotype was recorded many times. The rearrangement joins TRBV28 to TRBJ1-5, with a possible D match to TRBD1 (6 bases). Looked up from germline, CDR1 is MDHEN and CDR2 is SYDVKM. The V end lost 6 bases, the J end lost 4 bases, and 13 bases lay between the germline ends. The CDR3 loop spans 14 amino acids. CDR3 loop: CASSLIRGNQPQHF. Here the CDR3 DNA reads TGTGCCAGCAGCCTAATCAGGGGAAATCAGCCCCAGCATTTT. The variable domain in full, completed from reference TRBV28 and TRBJ1-5, reads DVKVTQSSRYLVKRTGEKVFLECVQDMDHENMFWYRQDPGLGLRLIYFSYDVKMKEKGDIPEGYSVSREKKERFSLILESASTNQTSMYLCASSLIRGNQPQHFGDGTRLSIL.

This clonotype occurred many times. The rearrangement joins TRBV7-9 to TRBJ1-1; no clear D gene. In germline, CDR1 is SEHNR, CDR2 FQNEAQ (reference sequence). The V end lost 2 bases, the J end lost 0 bases, and 10 bases lay between the germline ends. CDR3 length equals 15 residues. The CDR3 DNA is TGTGCCAGCAGCTTAAGCGGCAACATGAACACTGAAGCTTTCTTT. Protein product: CASSLSGNMNTEAFF.